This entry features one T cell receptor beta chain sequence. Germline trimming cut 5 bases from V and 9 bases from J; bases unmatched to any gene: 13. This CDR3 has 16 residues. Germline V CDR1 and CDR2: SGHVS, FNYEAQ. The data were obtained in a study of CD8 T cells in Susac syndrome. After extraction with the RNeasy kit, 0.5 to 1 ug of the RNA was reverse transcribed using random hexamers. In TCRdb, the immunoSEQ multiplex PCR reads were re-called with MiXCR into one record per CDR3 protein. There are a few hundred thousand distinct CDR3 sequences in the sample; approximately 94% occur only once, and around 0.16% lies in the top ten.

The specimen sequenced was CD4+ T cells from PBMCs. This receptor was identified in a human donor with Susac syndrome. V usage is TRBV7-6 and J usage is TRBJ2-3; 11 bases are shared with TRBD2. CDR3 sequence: CASSLASGGPSNTQYF. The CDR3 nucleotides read TGTGCCAGCAGCCTCGCTAGCGGGGGGCCCTCGAACACGCAGTATTTT. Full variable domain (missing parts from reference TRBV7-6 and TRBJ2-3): GAGVSQSPRYKVTKRGQDVALRCDPISGHVSLYWYRQALGQGPEFLTYFNYEAQQDKSGLPNDRFSAERPEGSISTLTIQRTEQRDSAMYRCASSLASGGPSNTQYFGPGTRLTVL.